The rows below give T cell receptor beta chains drawn from one sample of a study of T cell responses to AZD1222 COVID-19 vaccine. Profiled with immunoSEQ multiplex PCR; TCRdb holds only in-frame clones, not every one. Here the sample spans tens of thousands of clones, roughly nine tenths being singletons. The sample was peripheral blood, taken on day 0 of AZD1222 vaccination. These receptors were taken from an adult in good health. CDR3s include the opening cysteine and the closing phenylalanine or tryptophan. D genes are given only for firm matches. A row's size may be missing; if present it is once, few, many or a size class.

TRBJ2-2 TRBD2 NA TRBV6-5 TGTGCCAGCAGTAGATCGGGGGGCGGGGAGCTGTTTTTT CASSRSGGGELFF
TRBJ1-6 TRBD1 NA TRBV3-1/TRBV3-2 TGTGCCAGCAGCCAGCAGACAGGGCGGTCGATTATTTCACCCCTCCACTTT CASSQQTGRSIISPLHF
TRBJ2-7 TRBD1 NA TRBV11-2 TGTGCCAGCAGCTCAAACAGGGGTCTAGGGGAGCAGTACTTC CASSSNRGLGEQYF
TRBJ1-1 NA NA TRBV11-3 TGTGCCAGCAGCCCAGGTGGTATGAACACTGAAGCTTTCTTT CASSPGGMNTEAFF
TRBJ1-1 NA NA TRBV28 TGTGCCAGCAGTTTTAAGGGTATGCGGGCTTTCTTT CASSFKGMRAFF
TRBJ2-3 NA NA TRBV28 TGTGCCAGCAGTTCCCGGGCCTTCGTAGGCCCAGATACGCAGTATTTT CASSSRAFVGPDTQYF
TRBJ2-7 TRBD1 NA TRBV27 TGTGCCACCTCGTTTGCAGGGGGTTCCTACGAGCAGTACTTC CATSFAGGSYEQYF
TRBJ2-5 NA NA TRBV28 TGTGCCAGCAGCGCGCCGGGGGCGGGGAGGGTGGCCCAGTACTTC CASSAPGAGRVAQYF
TRBJ2-3 TRBD2 NA TRBV5-4 TGTGCCAGCAGCTTGAAGCGGGAGGGCGGATCGGATACGCAGTATTTT CASSLKREGGSDTQYF
TRBJ2-7 NA NA TRBV5-6 TGTGCCAGCAGCTTGAGTATCCAAGACGAGCAGTACTTC CASSLSIQDEQYF
TRBJ2-4 NA NA TRBV6-5 TGTGCCAGCAGTAAGACAATAGCCAAAAACATTCAGTACTTC CASSKTIAKNIQYF
TRBJ1-2 NA NA TRBV11-2 TGTGCCAGCAGCGAGACTACTAACTATGGCTACACCTTC CASSETTNYGYTF
TRBJ1-3 TRBD1 NA TRBV7-9 TGTGCCAGCAGCCAAGGACAGGGACTTGATGGAAACACCATATATTTT CASSQGQGLDGNTIYF
TRBJ2-1 TRBD2 NA TRBV5-1 TGCGCCAGCAGCTCTAGCGGGAGCTCCTACAATGAGCAGTTCTTC CASSSSGSSYNEQFF
TRBJ1-4 NA NA TRBV5-4 TGTGCCAGCAGCATGGGGCGAACTAATGAAAAACTGTTTTTT CASSMGRTNEKLFF
TRBJ2-7 TRBD2 NA TRBV7-2 TGTGCCAGCCGGCTAGCGGGAGTGTACGAGCAGTACTTC CASRLAGVYEQYF
TRBJ2-5 TRBD1 NA TRBV5-6 TGTGCCAGCAGCCGACAGGGCCAAGAGACCCAGTACTTC CASSRQGQETQYF
TRBJ2-2 NA NA TRBV28 TGTGCCAGCAATTTTGGGGCGGGGATCAACACCGGGGAGCTGTTTTTT CASNFGAGINTGELFF
TRBJ2-3 TRBD1 NA TRBV7-9 TGTGCCAGCAGGAGTAGGGGGCAGGATACGCAGTATTTT CASRSRGQDTQYF
TRBJ2-7 NA NA TRBV29-1 TGCAGCGTTCGACCGGGGTCCACCTACGAGCAGTACTTC CSVRPGSTYEQYF
TRBJ2-5 TRBD2 NA TRBV7-7 TGTGCTAGCAGCTTATCTGTAGCGGGAGGGCCAGGGGAGACCCAGTACTTC CASSLSVAGGPGETQYF
TRBJ2-1 TRBD2 NA TRBV11-2 TGTGCCAGCACTAATATCCTAGCGGGAGTGAACAATGAGCAGTTCTTC CASTNILAGVNNEQFF
TRBJ2-5 NA once TRBV24-1 TGTGCCACCAGTGCCGAGGAGACCCAGTACTTC CATSAEETQYF
TRBJ2-5 TRBD2 NA TRBV6-2/TRBV6-3 TGTGCCAGCAGTTCAGCGGGAGGAGGGGAGACCCAGTACTTC CASSSAGGGETQYF
TRBJ1-6 NA NA TRBV7-2 TGTGCCAGCAGCTTAGGGACAGTGAATTCACCCCTCCACTTT CASSLGTVNSPLHF
TRBJ2-3 NA NA TRBV5-6 TGTGCCAGCAGCGTCAGGGTTAATCCTCTTACAGATACGCAGTATTTT CASSVRVNPLTDTQYF
TRBJ2-3 NA NA TRBV7-3 TGTGCCAGCAGCTTAATAGGGAACACAGATACGCAGTATTTT CASSLIGNTDTQYF
TRBJ1-1 NA once TRBV19 TGTGCCAGTAGGGAAACAGGGTCCCTGAACACTGAAGCTTTCTTT CASRETGSLNTEAFF
TRBJ2-2 NA NA TRBV13 TGTGCCAGCAGCTTAGAGGTTTGGAGAAACACCGGGGAGCTGTTTTTT CASSLEVWRNTGELFF
TRBJ1-5 TRBD1 NA TRBV19 TGTGCCAGTAGTGGGCTCGGGACAGATAGCAATCAGCCCCAGCATTTT CASSGLGTDSNQPQHF
TRBJ2-2 TRBD1 NA TRBV4-1 TGCGCCAGCAGCTCCTCCTGGACAGGGGCCGCCGGGGAGCTGTTTTTT CASSSSWTGAAGELFF
TRBJ1-1 NA NA TRBV7-6 TGTGCCAGCAGCTTAGACGTGGGCGGTGAAGCTTTCTTT CASSLDVGGEAFF
TRBJ2-7 NA NA TRBV30 TGTGCCTGGAGTGTGGGGGTAATGGGAGTTAGAGGTTTCTACGAGCAGTACTTC CAWSVGVMGVRGFYEQYF
TRBJ2-3 NA NA TRBV5-1 TGCGCCAGCAGCTTCAGGGTTGGCACAGATACGCAGTATTTT CASSFRVGTDTQYF
TRBJ2-7 NA NA TRBV25-1 TGTGCCAGCAGTGGCTCCTACGAGCAGTACTTC CASSGSYEQYF
TRBJ1-6 NA few TRBV6-5 TGTGCCAGCAGTTACCAGTGGGGGGCAGGTAATTCACCCCTCCACTTT CASSYQWGAGNSPLHF
TRBJ2-1 TRBD2 NA TRBV7-9 TGTGCCAGCAGCTTGGGACTAGCGGACAATGAGCAGTTCTTC CASSLGLADNEQFF
TRBJ1-2 NA NA TRBV6-5 TGTGCCAGCAGTTACTTGAACAGAGTTAACTATGGCTACACCTTC CASSYLNRVNYGYTF
TRBJ2-1 NA NA TRBV6-5 TGTGCCAGCAGTTACCTAGCGAGGAATGAGCAGTTCTTC CASSYLARNEQFF
TRBJ2-7 TRBD2 NA TRBV5-4 TGTGCCAGCAGCTTACTAGCGGGAGGATACGAGCAGTACTTC CASSLLAGGYEQYF
TRBJ2-1 TRBD1 NA TRBV28 TGTGCCAGCAGACCCGGGACAGTAACATTAAACTCCTACAATGAGCAGTTCTTC CASRPGTVTLNSYNEQFF
TRBJ2-7 NA NA TRBV14 TGTGCCAGCAGCCAAGAAGCGTCGAGGATCTCAGGCGAGCAGTACTTC CASSQEASRISGEQYF
TRBJ2-7 TRBD2 NA TRBV4-1 TGCGCCAGCAGCCAAGACCCCAGCGGGAGGCTCTCCTACGAGCAGTACTTC CASSQDPSGRLSYEQYF
TRBJ2-7 TRBD2 few TRBV27 TGTGCCAGTAATCCGAGCGGGAGCTCCTACGAGCAGTACTTC CASNPSGSSYEQYF
TRBJ2-5 TRBD1 NA TRBV5-4 TGTGCCAGCAGCTTAGAACAGGGGGCCATTGAGACCCAGTACTTC CASSLEQGAIETQYF
TRBJ1-4 TRBD1 NA TRBV5-1 TGCGCCAGCAGCTTGGGACAGGGGTTAACTAATGAAAAACTGTTTTTT CASSLGQGLTNEKLFF
TRBJ2-5 TRBD1 NA TRBV2 TGTGCCAGCAGTCCCCAGGGACAGGCTCAAGAGACCCAGTACTTC CASSPQGQAQETQYF
TRBJ2-1 NA once TRBV28 TGTGCCAGCAACTTAGACAGGTTTGGGAGCTCCTACAATGAGCAGTTCTTC CASNLDRFGSSYNEQFF